One and the same sample provided the 20 T cell receptor beta chains below, sequenced in a study of blood T cell repertoires in COVID-19. Using immunoSEQ multiplex PCR, the repertoire was profiled, and TCRdb retains in-frame clones only, with some absent. Of tens of thousands of clones listed, about 81% were seen once; the top ten hold roughly an eighth. The sequenced sample was peripheral blood. The receptors here all came from a human donor in a cohort sampled during active COVID-19.

The chain has TRBV27 and TRBJ2-1, with 7 positions matching TRBD2. The CDR3 runs to 15 residues. Germline V CDR1 and CDR2: MNHEY, SMNVEV (reference sequence). Losses at the gene ends were 5 bases for V and 7 bases for J; bases not matched to a gene: 11. This chain's CDR3 is CASSPLAGVKNEQFF. The CDR3 DNA sequence: TGTGCCAGCAGTCCCCTCGCGGGAGTTAAGAATGAGCAGTTCTTC.

V gene TRBV6-4 combines with J gene TRBJ2-3; TRBD2 matches 12 bases. The CDR3 is made up of 15 amino acids. The germline CDR1 and CDR2 sequences are MRHNA and SNTAGT. V lost 6 bases and J lost 5; bases outside the gene matches: 6. The CDR3 DNA sequence: TGTGCCAGCAGCCTAGCGGGAGGGCCAGGAGATACGCAGTATTTT. This sequence encodes CASSLAGGPGDTQYF.

J is TRBJ2-2 and V is TRBV4-1; 8 nucleotides line up with TRBD1. Losses at the gene ends were 2 bases for V and 4 bases for J; bases not matched to a gene: 6. This CDR3 spans 16 amino acids. Germline loops: CDR1 MGHRA, CDR2 YSYEKL. CDR3 DNA sequence: TGCGCCAGCAGCCAAAAAGAGACAGGGGTCACCGGGGAGCTGTTTTTT. It specifies CASSQKETGVTGELFF.

The chain is built from TRBV27 and TRBJ2-7, with a tentative D call TRBD2 (5 bases). Germline values: CDR1 MNHEY, CDR2 SMNVEV (reference sequence). The CDR3 is 14 amino acids. The germline V and J ends were trimmed by 0 bases and 2 bases, with 8 bases remaining between them. CDR3 DNA: TGTGCCAGCAGTTTATCGGCGCGGGCCTACGAGCAGTACTTC. Its translation: CASSLSARAYEQYF.

This clone occurred a few times. The chain couples TRBV7-6 to TRBJ1-3; 8 bases fit TRBD1. Germline assignment: CDR1 SGHVS and CDR2 FNYEAQ. J lost 2 bases, V lost 4 bases, and 1 base had no gene match. CDR3 size: 14 residues. Here the CDR3 reads CASSSDRAGNTIYF. In DNA, the CDR3 is TGTGCCAGCAGCTCGGACAGGGCTGGAAACACCATATATTTT.

This clone turned up a few times. The chain is built from TRBV4-2 and TRBJ2-7, with D possibly TRBD2 on 5 matching bases. The germline V and J ends were trimmed by 0 bases and 3 bases, with 9 bases remaining between them. The CDR3 is 14 amino acids. The germline gives CDR1 LGHNA, CDR2 YNFKEQ. The CDR3 sequence: CASSQDLGSYEQYF. The CDR3 DNA reads as TGTGCCAGCAGCCAAGATCTAGGGAGCTACGAGCAGTACTTC.

This clone was recorded only once. V is TRBV6-9 and J is TRBJ2-1; 10 nucleotides match TRBD2. V was clipped by 5 bases and J by 0 bases; unmatched bases: 4. The CDR3 sequence is 16 residues long. Looked up from germline, CDR1 is MNHGY and CDR2 is SVAAGI. DNA for the CDR3: TGTGCCAGCAGTCAACTAGCGGGGCCCTCCTACAATGAGCAGTTCTTC. Its translation: CASSQLAGPSYNEQFF.

The chain carries TRBV4-2 and TRBJ1-1; D gene uncertain. The germline V gene has CDR1 LGHNA and CDR2 YNFKEQ. V was shortened by 4 bases and J by 5 bases, with 11 bases between the two germline ends. The CDR3 runs 13 residues. The CDR3 coding sequence is TGTGCCAGCAGCCTAGGAGGGCCAACTGAAGCTTTCTTT. Encoded protein: CASSLGGPTEAFF.

This clone was detected only once. This chain links TRBV27 with TRBJ2-7, with 7 bases lining up with TRBD2. The germline gives CDR1 MNHEY, CDR2 SMNVEV (reference sequence). With 5 bases clipped from V and 6 bases from J, the junction kept 13 bases outside the gene matches. The CDR3 is 15 residues long. The CDR3 nucleotides read TGTGCCAGCAGTCCATCGGGGACTACTCGCGCCGAGCAGTACTTC. Amino acid sequence: CASSPSGTTRAEQYF.

The chain uses TRBV20-1 and TRBJ1-5; TRBD1 is a possible D gene (6 bases). Looked up from germline, CDR1 is DFQATT and CDR2 is SNEGSKA (reference sequence). V was trimmed by 3 bases and J by 4 bases, leaving 13 bases between them. This CDR3 contains 14 residues. The CDR3 protein is CSASHGQGNQPQHF. In DNA form, the CDR3 reads TGCAGTGCTAGTCATGGGCAGGGGAATCAGCCCCAGCATTTT.

This clone was seen only a few times. The chain recombines TRBV4-3 with TRBJ2-2; 9 bases line up with TRBD1. Germline-derived CDR1 and CDR2 are LGHNA and YSLEER. This CDR3 has 14 residues. V lost 4 bases to trimming and J lost 4 bases; unmatched junction nucleotides: 1. CDR3 region: CASSRDRVTGELFF. The CDR3 nucleotides are TGCGCCAGCAGCCGGGACAGGGTCACCGGGGAGCTGTTTTTT.

This clone was counted only a few times. The CDR3 reads CASSGRLAGGSYEQYF. Here the CDR3 DNA reads TGTGCCAGCAGTGGGAGACTAGCGGGGGGCTCCTACGAGCAGTACTTC. The rearrangement links TRBV25-1 to TRBJ2-7, with 13 bases that match TRBD2. The germline V gene encodes CDR1 MGHDK and CDR2 SYGVNS. The CDR3 has 16 residues. The junction had 3 bases not matched to a gene; V was cut back by 4 bases and J by 0 bases.

The chain carries TRBV30 and TRBJ2-7, with a possible D match to TRBD1 (6 bases). The CDR3 sequence is 14 residues long. Deletions cut 5 bases from V and 0 bases from J, with 14 bases between. The germline V gene has CDR1 GTSNPN and CDR2 SVGIG (reference sequence). This CDR3 reads CAWETGPSSYEQYF. The CDR3, as DNA: TGTGCCTGGGAGACAGGTCCGAGCTCCTACGAGCAGTACTTC.

CDR3 bases: TGTGCCAGCAGCCTGGACAGGTCGCTCTCTGGAAACACCATATATTTT. It codes for CASSLDRSLSGNTIYF. The chain carries TRBV5-5 and TRBJ1-3, with 7 bases matching TRBD1. J gave up 0 bases and V 4 bases, and 7 bases lay outside the gene matches. From germline, CDR1 is SGHKS and CDR2 YYEKEE (reference sequence). This CDR3 spans 16 amino acids.

This chain joins TRBV5-1 and TRBJ2-7; 8 bases are shared with TRBD1. This CDR3 region has 15 residues. Unmatched junction bases numbered 2, after V lost 0 bases and J lost 0 bases. Germline assignment: CDR1 SGHRS and CDR2 YFSETQ. In DNA form, the CDR3 reads TGCGCCAGCAGCTTGGGGACAGGGCACTCCTACGAGCAGTACTTC. Its translation is CASSLGTGHSYEQYF. The whole variable domain, remainder taken from reference TRBV5-1 and TRBJ2-7, is KAGVTQTPRYLIKTRGQQVTLSCSPISGHRSVSWYQQTPGQGLQFLFEYFSETQRNKGNFPGRFSGRQFSNSRSEMNVSTLELGDSALYLCASSLGTGHSYEQYFGPGTRLTVT.

J is TRBJ2-5 and V is TRBV15; 9 nucleotides align to TRBD2. The V segment lost 6 bases and the J segment 5 bases; nucleotides outside the gene matches: 7. The CDR3 has 14 residues. Germline V lookup: CDR1 LNHNV, CDR2 YYDKDF (reference sequence). The CDR3 sequence: CATSNSGRSETQYF. The CDR3 DNA reads as TGTGCCACCAGTAATAGCGGGAGAAGCGAGACCCAGTACTTC. The variable domain in full, completed from reference TRBV15 and TRBJ2-5, reads DAMVIQNPRYQVTQFGKPVTLSCSQTLNHNVMYWYQQKSSQAPKLLFHYYDKDFNNEADTPDNFQSRRPNTSFCFLDIRSPGLGDTAMYLCATSNSGRSETQYFGPGTRLLVL.

CDR3 bases: TGTGCCAGCAGCGTAACCTACGAGCAGTACTTC. This encodes CASSVTYEQYF. This chain connects TRBV5-8 to TRBJ2-7; D unresolved. The CDR3 contains 11 residues. Germline V gene data show CDR1 as SGHTS and CDR2 as YDEGEE. Between the trimmed V and J ends, which lost 4 bases and 2 bases, there was a span of 4 bases.

The chain joins TRBV3-1 (or the pseudogene TRBV3-2) to TRBJ2-2; 14 bases agree with TRBD2. This CDR3 has 15 amino acids. Germline CDR1 LGHDT, CDR2 YNNKEL (reference sequence). J was trimmed by 6 bases and V by 4 bases; bases with no gene match: 1. CDR3 residues: CASSRTSGGPGELFF. The CDR3 nucleotides read TGTGCCAGCAGCCGGACTAGCGGGGGGCCCGGGGAGCTGTTTTTT.

V gene TRBV6-4 combines with J gene TRBJ1-5; D ambiguous. Per germline, CDR1 MRHNA and CDR2 SNTAGT. The CDR3 is made up of 16 amino acids. Trimming cost V 0 bases and J 5 bases, with 14 bases left between them. CDR3 amino acids: CASSDSGLKSDQPQHF. In DNA, the CDR3 is TGTGCCAGCAGTGACTCAGGACTCAAGTCAGATCAGCCCCAGCATTTT.

V and J are TRBV30 and TRBJ2-1, with TRBD2 matching over 11 bases. The V segment lost 2 bases and the J segment 4 bases; nucleotides outside the gene matches: 7. There are 16 residues in the CDR3. The germline CDR1 and CDR2 sequences are GTSNPN and SVGIG (reference sequence). This chain's CDR3 is CAWSTVLAGGYNEQFF. DNA of the CDR3: TGTGCCTGGAGTACAGTCCTAGCGGGAGGATACAATGAGCAGTTCTTC.